Each of the 32 T cell receptor beta chains below was sequenced from the same sample in a study of CD8 T cells in ankylosing spondylitis (dated by TCRdb to 2017 to 2019). The library was made by 5' RACE. Sequenced using an Illumina HiSeq 2500. TCRdb reanalyzed the raw reads on its own, using fastp at Q25 for trimming and MiXCR for clone calling, and kept in-frame beta chains. CDR3 protein duplicates are merged, each entry listing the most common genes and DNA. The sample profile shows approximately 140,000 distinct CDR3 sequences; more than 40% of them were found once. Of the sample, roughly 15% falls within the top ten clones. Sequencing was done on a sample of synovial fluid, either unsorted or a sorted T cell fraction (not recorded which). Receptors originate from a male donor with ankylosing spondylitis.

CDR3 bases: TGCAGTGCTAGGGACAGGCAGGAGCCCTACGAGCAGTACTTC. Translating gives CSARDRQEPYEQYF. This rearrangement joins TRBV20-1 to TRBJ2-7, with 7 bases aligning to TRBD1. The CDR3 runs 14 residues. Germline values: CDR1 DFQATT, CDR2 SNEGSKA (reference sequence). J gave up 2 bases and V 3 bases, and 7 bases lay outside the gene matches.

The chain has TRBV5-1 and TRBJ2-1; D assignment may be TRBD1 or TRBD2 (5 bases each). Trimming removed 0 bases from V and 5 bases from J, with 9 bases in between. The V gene's germline CDR1 is SGHRS and CDR2 YFSETQ. The CDR3 runs to 14 residues. The CDR3 protein is CASSLEGTNNEQFF. CDR3 in DNA: TGCGCCAGCAGCTTGGAGGGGACCAACAATGAGCAGTTCTTC.

The rearrangement links TRBV12-3 or TRBV12-4 to TRBJ2-1, with D possibly called TRBD1 or TRBD2 (5 bases each). Deletions cut 7 bases from V and 0 bases from J, with 28 bases between. The CDR3 has 20 residues. The CDR3 coding sequence is TGTGCCAGCACTACCCCACCGGGACCGTTCTTAAGGAGCTCCTACAATGAGCAGTTCTTC. Encoded protein: CASTTPPGPFLRSSYNEQFF.

The V call is TRBV6-2 or TRBV6-3, the J call TRBJ1-5; D might be TRBD1 (5 bases). The CDR3 spans 16 residues. The V gene lost 6 bases and the J gene lost 3 bases, with 18 bases spanning the gap. CDR1 and CDR2 from the germline V gene are MNHEY and SVGEGT. The CDR3 DNA sequence: TGTGCCAGCAGCACTCTAGACAGACAACTCAATCAGCCCCAGCATTTT. Its protein product is CASSTLDRQLNQPQHF.

This clonotype was recorded only once. The CDR3 DNA is TGTGCCAGCAGTTTATCCCCGGGCGGGAGCTCCTACAATGAGCAGTTCTTC. This translates into CASSLSPGGSSYNEQFF. The V gene is TRBV28, the J gene TRBJ2-1, with 7 bases that match TRBD2. The CDR3 extends over 17 amino acids. V was pared by 1 base and J by 0 bases, with 6 bases of the junction left unmatched. Germline V gene sequence: CDR1 MDHEN, CDR2 SYDVKM.

This clonotype was observed a handful of times. The V call is TRBV7-9, the J call TRBJ1-4; D gene unclear. There are 17 residues in the CDR3. Trimming cost V 3 bases and J 0 bases, with 14 bases left between them. The germline V gene has CDR1 SEHNR and CDR2 FQNEAQ (reference sequence). CDR3 protein: CASSFGLVLATNEKLFF. CDR3 in DNA: TGTGCCAGCAGCTTTGGGCTGGTGCTTGCAACTAATGAAAAACTGTTTTTT. Using reference TRBV7-9 and TRBJ1-4 for the parts outside the CDR3, the full variable domain is DTGVSQNPRHKITKRGQNVTFRCDPISEHNRLYWYRQTLGQGPEFLTYFQNEAQLEKSRLLSDRFSAERPKGSFSTLEIQRTEQGDSAMYLCASSFGLVLATNEKLFFGSGTQLSVL.

This clonotype was found a few times. The chain couples TRBV5-1 to TRBJ2-7; D uncertain. The CDR3 length is 15 residues. Germline V lookup: CDR1 SGHRS, CDR2 YFSETQ. Trimming removed 0 bases from V and 7 bases from J, with 17 bases in between. The chain's CDR3 is CASSLAFPQSREQYF. CDR3 sequence (DNA): TGCGCCAGCAGCTTGGCCTTTCCACAGTCTCGGGAGCAGTACTTC.

The chain couples TRBV15 to TRBJ1-1; D remains unclear. Trimming took off 0 bases at V and 7 bases at J, with 12 bases between the two ends. This CDR3 contains 14 residues. CDR1 and CDR2 (germline): LNHNV, YYDKDF (reference sequence). CDR3 in amino acids: CATSRERVGLEAFF. The CDR3 nucleotides read TGTGCCACCAGCAGAGAAAGAGTCGGACTTGAAGCTTTCTTT.

This clonotype has a count of ten or more. V gene TRBV15 combines with J gene TRBJ2-4; D possibly uses TRBD1 or TRBD2 (5 bases each). Trimming pared 3 bases from V and 4 bases from J, leaving 10 bases between. Germline CDR1 LNHNV, CDR2 YYDKDF (reference sequence). The CDR3 is 14 amino acids. The chain's CDR3 is CATSRGDGKNIQYF. Written as DNA, the CDR3 is TGTGCCACCAGCAGGGGGGACGGTAAAAACATTCAGTACTTC.

This clonotype has only a few counts. This CDR3 is CASSSTPNSYSYNEQFF. In nucleotides, the CDR3 is TGTGCCAGCAGTTCTACTCCTAACTCATACTCCTACAATGAGCAGTTCTTC. The chain joins TRBV28 to TRBJ2-1; D unclear. The CDR3 loop spans 17 amino acids. The germline V and J ends were trimmed by 4 bases and 0 bases, with 16 bases remaining between them. Germline V gene data show CDR1 as MDHEN and CDR2 as SYDVKM.

The chain recombines TRBV28 with TRBJ1-4; D is undetermined. This CDR3 spans 17 amino acids. V was pared by 8 bases and J by 0 bases, with 19 bases between. Looked up from germline, CDR1 is MDHEN and CDR2 is SYDVKM. The DNA of the CDR3 is TGTGCCAGCGATTGCGGGTGTAGGGTTTCAACTAATGAAAAACTGTTTTTT. This encodes CASDCGCRVSTNEKLFF.

This clonotype was seen many times. This chain uses TRBV30 with TRBJ2-5; 12 bases match TRBD2. Germline assignment: CDR1 GTSNPN and CDR2 SVGIG (reference sequence). Unmatched junction bases numbered 0, after V lost 4 bases and J lost 3 bases. The CDR3 consists of 13 residues. The CDR3 nucleotides read TGTGCCTGGACTAGCGGGGGGGAAGAGACCCAGTACTTC. The encoded protein is CAWTSGGEETQYF.

This clonotype was picked up many times. The CDR3 DNA sequence: TGTGCCACCTCGACGACAGAGACCTCCTACAATGAGCAGTTCTTC. Translating it yields CATSTTETSYNEQFF. The genes are TRBV19 and TRBJ2-1; TRBD1 might be the D (5 bases). V lost 10 bases and J lost 0, with 16 bases in between. This CDR3 has 15 residues. Germline values: CDR1 LNHDA, CDR2 SQIVND (reference sequence).

This clonotype occurred a few times. The J gene is TRBJ2-1, the V gene TRBV2, with a possible D match to TRBD2 (5 bases). The CDR3 extends over 10 amino acids. Germline lookup yields CDR1 SNHLY and CDR2 FYNNEI. The V gene lost 5 bases and the J gene lost 10 bases, with 6 bases spanning the gap. The CDR3 protein is CASSTREQFF. The CDR3 nucleotides read TGTGCCAGCAGTACTAGGGAGCAGTTCTTC.

This chain joins TRBV12-3 or TRBV12-4 and TRBJ2-5, with 11 bases identical to TRBD2. Trimming cost V 6 bases and J 9 bases; bases outside gene matches: 12. This CDR3 has 15 residues. CDR3 in DNA: TGTGCCAGCAGGGCCGGGACTAGCGGCCCCGAGGCCCAGTACTTC. Translated: CASRAGTSGPEAQYF.

The chain combines TRBV20-1 with TRBJ2-1, with TRBD2 identical over 12 bases. Unmatched junction bases numbered 6, after V lost 0 bases and J lost 0 bases. The CDR3 sequence is 18 residues long. The germline V gene encodes CDR1 DFQATT and CDR2 SNEGSKA (reference sequence). The CDR3 DNA is TGCAGTGCTAGAGAACTAGCGGGGGGTGCGAGCTCCTACAATGAGCAGTTCTTC. This encodes CSARELAGGASSYNEQFF.

This chain links TRBV7-9 with TRBJ1-1; D perhaps matches TRBD1 (5 bases). The V end lost 1 base, the J end lost 4 bases, and 13 bases lay between the germline ends. CDR3 length equals 15 residues. Germline V lookup: CDR1 SEHNR, CDR2 FQNEAQ (reference sequence). The CDR3 spells CASSLVPQGGTEAFF. CDR3 DNA sequence: TGTGCCAGCAGCTTAGTACCCCAGGGAGGCACTGAAGCTTTCTTT.

The rearrangement links TRBV4-2 to TRBJ2-1; 11 bases map to TRBD2. The V gene's germline CDR1 is LGHNA and CDR2 YNFKEQ. The CDR3 spans 18 residues. V was pared by 0 bases and J by 6 bases, with 10 bases of the junction left unmatched. The CDR3 DNA reads as TGTGCCAGCAGCCAAGATAGAGGTAGCGGGGGGGTAGTCAATGAGCAGTTCTTC. Translated, it gives CASSQDRGSGGVVNEQFF.

The chain joins TRBV29-1 to TRBJ1-1; 8 nucleotides line up with TRBD1. The CDR3 has 12 amino acids. Germline V lookup: CDR1 SQVTM, CDR2 ANQGSEA. The J segment lost 4 bases and the V segment lost 8 bases, leaving 6 bases of the junction unmatched. The CDR3 reads CSPEGTGTEAFF. CDR3 DNA sequence: TGCAGCCCCGAAGGGACAGGCACTGAAGCTTTCTTT. Supplemented by reference TRBV29-1 and TRBJ1-1, the full variable domain reads SAVISQKPSRDICQRGTSLTIQCQVDSQVTMMFWYRQQPGQSLTLIATANQGSEATYESGFVIDKFPISRPNLTFSTLTVSNMSPEDSSIYLCSPEGTGTEAFFGQGTRLTVV.

In its sample, this clonotype was seen a few times. The gene calls are TRBV12-3 or TRBV12-4 and TRBJ2-7; 13 nucleotides line up with TRBD2. J was trimmed by 7 bases and V by 6 bases; bases with no gene match: 9. The CDR3 contains 15 residues. As DNA, the CDR3 is TGTGCCAGCAGGGAAGGACTAGCGGGAGACGGGGAGCAGTACTTC. Protein: CASREGLAGDGEQYF.

V usage is TRBV7-2 and J usage is TRBJ1-6, with a possible D match to TRBD1 (6 bases). This CDR3 region has 14 residues. Looked up from germline, CDR1 is SGHTA and CDR2 is FQGNSA. V was pared by 5 bases and J by 3 bases, with 8 bases between. The DNA of the CDR3 is TGTGCCAGCAGCCGGACAGACTATAATTCACCCCTCCACTTT. It translates to CASSRTDYNSPLHF.

This clonotype has more than one count but fewer than ten. The chain carries TRBV16 and TRBJ1-2; 10 bases are shared with TRBD1. The CDR3 totals 14 residues. The germline V gene encodes CDR1 KGHSY and CDR2 FQNENV. With 3 bases clipped from V and 4 bases from J, the junction kept 2 bases outside the gene matches. The CDR3 protein is CASSHGTGAYGYTF. CDR3 nucleotide sequence: TGTGCCAGCAGCCATGGGACAGGGGCCTATGGCTACACCTTC.

This clonotype was detected a few times. The J gene is TRBJ2-6, the V gene TRBV12-3 or TRBV12-4; TRBD1 aligns across 11 bases. This CDR3 spans 21 amino acids. J gave up 1 base and V 4 bases, and 15 bases lay outside the gene matches. Here the CDR3 reads CASSSRDRGNLLTSGANVLTF. The CDR3 region has the DNA TGTGCCAGCAGTTCCCGGGACAGGGGGAACTTACTAACTTCTGGGGCCAACGTCCTGACTTTC.

The chain recombines TRBV20-1 with TRBJ1-6; D might be TRBD1 (6 bases). V dropped 0 bases and J dropped 4 bases, with 13 bases sitting between them. Germline assignment: CDR1 DFQATT and CDR2 SNEGSKA (reference sequence). The CDR3 runs 16 residues. The CDR3 sequence: CSARDGGAEYNSPLHF. Written as DNA, the CDR3 is TGCAGTGCTAGAGATGGGGGGGCTGAGTATAATTCACCCCTCCACTTT.

This chain connects TRBV4-1 to TRBJ1-1; 12 bases map to TRBD1. CDR1 and CDR2 from the germline V gene are MGHRA and YSYEKL. V lost 4 bases, J lost 5 bases, and 5 bases stayed unmatched. This CDR3 has 15 amino acids. In DNA, the CDR3 is TGCGCCAGCAGCCCCCGGGACAGGGGGCTAACTGAAGCTTTCTTT. Translating gives CASSPRDRGLTEAFF.

The chain joins TRBV28 to TRBJ2-3, with unresolved D. The CDR3 runs 14 residues. The V end was cut by 5 bases, the J end by 2 bases, with 11 bases between. The V gene's germline CDR1 is MDHEN and CDR2 SYDVKM. The CDR3, as DNA: TGTGCCAGCAGTCGTCCTGGCTACACAGATACGCAGTATTTT. Translation gives CASSRPGYTDTQYF.

The rearrangement joins TRBV29-1 to TRBJ2-2, with D possibly TRBD2 on 5 matching bases. The CDR3 spans 14 residues. V was pared by 7 bases and J by 3 bases, with 15 bases between. CDR1 is SQVTM, CDR2 ANQGSEA, per germline. The CDR3 region is CSAGPLADTGELFF. The CDR3 region has the DNA TGCAGCGCCGGCCCCCTAGCAGACACCGGGGAGCTGTTTTTT.

CDR3 region: CATSQDGRASLEQYF. CDR3 bases: TGTGCCACCAGCCAAGATGGGAGGGCTAGCTTGGAGCAGTATTTT. V usage is TRBV15 and J usage is TRBJ2-3, with TRBD2 identical over 7 bases. Trimming at V came to 5 bases and at J to 11 bases, leaving 16 bases not matched to a gene. CDR3 length: 15 residues. Germline V lookup: CDR1 LNHNV, CDR2 YYDKDF (reference sequence).

V usage is TRBV10-3 and J usage is TRBJ2-3; TRBD2 agrees at 8 bases. This CDR3 is built from 19 residues. From germline, CDR1 is ENHRY and CDR2 SYGVKD. V gave up 2 bases and J gave up 3 bases; unmatched junction bases: 16. The CDR3 nucleotides are TGTGCCATCAGTGAGGAACTTCTAGGGACGGGAGGGCCGACAGATACGCAGTATTTT. Amino acids: CAISEELLGTGGPTDTQYF.

The chain joins TRBV19 to TRBJ2-1; 13 bases match TRBD2. With 3 bases clipped from V and 4 bases from J, the junction kept 3 bases outside the gene matches. The CDR3 spans 16 residues. Germline CDR1 is LNHDA and CDR2 is SQIVND (reference sequence). CDR3 sequence reads: CASSIWGLAGYNEQFF. CDR3 coding DNA: TGTGCCAGTAGTATTTGGGGACTAGCGGGATACAATGAGCAGTTCTTC.

The chain is built from TRBV7-2 and TRBJ1-1; 7 positions match TRBD1. Germline V lookup: CDR1 SGHTA, CDR2 FQGNSA. CDR3 length: 14 residues. Trimming at V came to 4 bases and at J to 4 bases, leaving 6 bases not matched to a gene. The CDR3 DNA is TGTGCCAGCAGCTCCTCAGGGGGAGGCACTGAAGCTTTCTTT. This gives the protein CASSSSGGGTEAFF.

The sample holds one count of this clonotype. This chain uses TRBV20-1 with TRBJ2-7, with TRBD2 as a possible D gene (6 bases). CDR1 and CDR2 from the germline V gene are DFQATT and SNEGSKA (reference sequence). V was clipped by 0 bases and J by 6 bases, with 18 bases between them. The CDR3 has 15 amino acids. The DNA for the CDR3 is TGCAGTGCTAGAGATCCACTAGCCCAAGCAGGCGAGCAGTACTTC. It encodes CSARDPLAQAGEQYF.